What follows is one T cell receptor beta chain and its context. Its antigen remains unidentified. The input lacks base qualities; no much larger clone sits a single base away. Reads for this sample came from an Illumina HiSeq 2000. TCR beta chain libraries were generated by multiplex PCR amplification. The amplified TCR beta chain products were analyzed by high-throughput sequencing. TCRdb reanalyzed the raw reads on its own, using fastp at Q25 for trimming and MiXCR for clone calling, and kept in-frame beta chains. Identical CDR3 proteins give one entry, which carries the most common genes and DNA. This sample has some 130,000 distinct CDR3 sequences in its table, and nearly 20% of those were observed once. The ten largest account for less than 4% of the sample. The lymph node samples were taken from the axillary draining lymph nodes of breast cancer patients. From cysteine to phenylalanine, the CDR3 is 15 amino acids long. Only the CDR3 DNA is retained, 45 bases long and in frame from the first base. The germline V gene specifies MDHEN as CDR1 and SYDVKM as CDR2. Trimming takes 8 bases off V and 5 bases off J; junction bases not matched to a gene: 12.

The entry originates in a study of breast tumors, draining lymph nodes, adjacent tissues (dated by TCRdb to 2016 to 2018). Looking at the study overall: The study compared TCR beta repertoires across tumor, adjacent nontumor tissue and axillary lymph nodes from breast cancer patients. In human breast cancer, the study set out to assess how tumor, surrounding tissue and draining lymph node repertoires relate to one another and whether T cells might be exchanged between them.

General study outcomes and caveats: The data were considered consistent with the idea that most tumor T cells come from the lymph node and then expand in tumor tissue. Tumor and nontumor tissue repertoires were found to be significantly more similar in luminal-like than in basal-like breast cancer. Tumor T-cell repertoires showed less diversity than lymph node repertoires and more diversity than nontumor tissue repertoires, and tumor T-cell repertoires showed preferential V and J gene usage. Rather than being directly demonstrated, the conclusion that tumor T cells originate in lymph nodes was presented as consistent with a hypothesis.

The origin of this receptor is a female donor with breast cancer. Some clones in this sample may be carry-over from other donors' samples. The sequence links TRBV28 to TRBJ2-5, with TRBD2 matching 9 junction bases. Specimen: axillary lymph node tissue. The CDR3 is CASRAGGPSWETQYF. Read as DNA, the sequence is TGTGCCAGCCGGGCGGGAGGGCCGAGTTGGGAGACCCAGTACTTC.